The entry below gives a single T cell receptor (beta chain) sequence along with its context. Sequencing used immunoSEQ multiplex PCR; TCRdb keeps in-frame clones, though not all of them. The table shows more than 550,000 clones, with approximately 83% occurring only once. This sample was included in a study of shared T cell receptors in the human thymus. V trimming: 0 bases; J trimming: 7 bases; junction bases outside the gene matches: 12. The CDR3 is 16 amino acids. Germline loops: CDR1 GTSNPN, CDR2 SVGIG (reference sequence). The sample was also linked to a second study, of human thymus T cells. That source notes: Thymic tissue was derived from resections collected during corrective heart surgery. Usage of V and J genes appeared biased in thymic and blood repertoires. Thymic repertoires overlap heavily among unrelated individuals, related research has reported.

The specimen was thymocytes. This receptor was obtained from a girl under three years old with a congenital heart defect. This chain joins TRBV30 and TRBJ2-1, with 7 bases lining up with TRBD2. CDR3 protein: CAWSVVWGGLSNEQFF. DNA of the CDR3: TGTGCCTGGAGTGTAGTTTGGGGGGGTCTCTCAAATGAGCAGTTCTTC.